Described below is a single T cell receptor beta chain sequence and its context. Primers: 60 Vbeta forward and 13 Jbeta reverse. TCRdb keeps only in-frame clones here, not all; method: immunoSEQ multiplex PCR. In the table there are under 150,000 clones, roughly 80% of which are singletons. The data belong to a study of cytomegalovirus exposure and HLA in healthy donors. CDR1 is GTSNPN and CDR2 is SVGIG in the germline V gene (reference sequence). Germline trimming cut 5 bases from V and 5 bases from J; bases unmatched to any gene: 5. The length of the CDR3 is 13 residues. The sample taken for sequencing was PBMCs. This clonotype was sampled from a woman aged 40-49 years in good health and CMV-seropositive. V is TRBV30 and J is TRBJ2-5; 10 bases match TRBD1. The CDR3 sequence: CAWGPGQGETQYF. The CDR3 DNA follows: TGTGCCTGGGGACCGGGACAGGGGGAGACCCAGTACTTC.